Following are 16 T cell receptor beta chains from one sample sequenced in a study of cytomegalovirus exposure and HLA in healthy donors. PCR involved 60 Vbeta and 13 Jbeta primers. Method: immunoSEQ multiplex PCR; TCRdb's copy keeps in-frame clones and lacks some. The data show 60,000 to 85,000 clones, 65% to 85% seen once. The sequenced sample consisted of PBMCs. These receptors all stem from a man in his fifties or sixties in good health and CMV-seropositive.

The chain joins TRBV9 to TRBJ1-6, with 11 nucleotides matching TRBD1. CDR3 length: 17 amino acids. V gave up 2 bases and J gave up 4 bases; unmatched junction bases: 5. Germline V gene sequence: CDR1 SGDLS, CDR2 YYNGEE. CDR3 in amino acids: CASSVGQGGSYNSPLHF. In nucleotides, the CDR3 is TGTGCCAGCAGCGTGGGACAGGGGGGATCGTATAATTCACCCCTCCACTTT.

This clone was picked up a small number of times. The CDR3 region is CASSLGTGGERETQYF. The CDR3 bases are TGTGCCAGTTCCCTTGGGACAGGGGGGGAGAGGGAGACCCAGTACTTC. The chain uses TRBV27 and TRBJ2-5; 11 bases line up with TRBD1. CDR1 is MNHEY, CDR2 SMNVEV, per germline (reference sequence). The CDR3 has 16 amino acids. Trimming at V came to 9 bases and at J to 5 bases, leaving 14 bases not matched to a gene.

This sequence joins TRBV28 and TRBJ1-1, with TRBD1 identical over 7 bases. CDR1 and CDR2 from the germline V gene are MDHEN and SYDVKM. The CDR3 consists of 15 residues. After removal of 7 bases from V and 5 bases from J, the junction contained 13 bases not matched to a gene. The CDR3 DNA is TGTGCCAGCAACCTAGGGGGCACCGGGGGTACTGAAGCTTTCTTT. The encoded protein is CASNLGGTGGTEAFF.

V is TRBV7-2 and J is TRBJ2-1, with TRBD2 matching 12 bases. The germline gives CDR1 SGHTA, CDR2 FQGNSA. After removal of 5 bases from V and 6 bases from J, the junction contained 5 bases not matched to a gene. This CDR3 is built from 15 residues. In nucleotides, the CDR3 is TGTGCCAGCAGCACTAGACTAGCGGGGGCCAATGAGCAGTTCTTC. Amino acids: CASSTRLAGANEQFF.

The chain joins TRBV28 to TRBJ2-7, with D possibly being TRBD2 (6 bases). The V end was cut by 5 bases, the J end by 0 bases, with 14 bases between. There are 15 residues in the CDR3. Germline V gene lookup returns CDR1 MDHEN and CDR2 SYDVKM. The CDR3 sequence: CASSAGLRSSYEQYF. The DNA of the CDR3 is TGTGCCAGCAGTGCGGGACTCAGGAGCTCCTACGAGCAGTACTTC.

This clone showed up just once. The chain joins TRBV18 to TRBJ2-1; tentatively, D is TRBD2 (5 bases). The length of the CDR3 is 15 residues. V was trimmed by 2 bases and J by 2 bases, leaving 10 bases between them. CDR1 and CDR2 (germline): KGHSH, LQKENI. The CDR3 protein is CASSPSSVTYNEQFF. The CDR3 coding sequence is TGTGCCAGCTCACCAAGTAGCGTAACCTACAATGAGCAGTTCTTC.

This clone was seen more than once but under ten times. The chain recombines TRBV2 with TRBJ2-5; D might be TRBD2 (5 bases). V was clipped by 7 bases and J by 5 bases, with 17 bases between them. Germline CDR1 is SNHLY and CDR2 is FYNNEI. The CDR3 has 14 amino acids. The CDR3 coding sequence is TGTGCCAGCAAACCAGACCGGGGAGTCGAGACCCAGTACTTC. It yields the protein CASKPDRGVETQYF.

V is TRBV7-9 and J is TRBJ2-1; 9 nucleotides agree with TRBD2. Germline-derived CDR1 and CDR2 are SEHNR and FQNEAQ (reference sequence). The CDR3 spans 14 residues. After removal of 4 bases from V and 4 bases from J, the junction contained 2 bases not matched to a gene. The CDR3 DNA sequence: TGTGCCAGCAGCTATCTAGCGGGATACAATGAGCAGTTCTTC. Encoded protein: CASSYLAGYNEQFF.

This clone has only a few counts. The CDR3 nucleotides are TGTGCCAGCAGCTTGGGGGACAGGGCTTTCAATGAGCAGTTCTTC. Amino acids: CASSLGDRAFNEQFF. The chain carries TRBV5-6 and TRBJ2-1, with TRBD1 identical over 9 bases. This CDR3 is built from 15 residues. Germline values: CDR1 SGHDT, CDR2 YYEEEE. Trimming cost V 0 bases and J 6 bases; bases outside gene matches: 4. Based on the CDR3 plus reference TRBV5-6 and TRBJ2-1, the full variable domain is DAGVTQSPTHLIKTRGQQVTLRCSPKSGHDTVSWYQQALGQGPQFIFQYYEEEERQRGNFPDRFSGHQFPNYSSELNVNALLLGDSALYLCASSLGDRAFNEQFFGPGTRLTVL.

This CDR3 is CASSQRGLLGYTF. CDR3 DNA sequence: TGCGCCAGCAGCCAACGAGGGCTGCTTGGCTACACCTTC. The chain is built from TRBV4-3 and TRBJ1-2, with no clear D. Trimming took 2 bases from V and 7 from J, leaving 11 bases between them. In germline, CDR1 is LGHNA, CDR2 YSLEER. CDR3 length: 13 residues.

The chain carries TRBV5-1 and TRBJ2-3; 9 bases are a match to TRBD1. The germline V gene has CDR1 SGHRS and CDR2 YFSETQ. With V trimmed by 4 bases and J by 2 bases, 8 bases remained unmatched. The CDR3 totals 16 residues. This chain's CDR3 is CASSPRTGAFTDTQYF. DNA for the CDR3: TGCGCCAGCAGCCCCCGGACAGGGGCCTTCACAGATACGCAGTATTTT.

This clone was seen once. The V gene is TRBV29-1, the J gene TRBJ2-1, with D hard to call. The CDR3 is made up of 13 amino acids. The V and J ends lost 3 bases and 10 bases respectively, with 16 bases between them. In germline, CDR1 is SQVTM, CDR2 ANQGSEA. CDR3 DNA sequence: TGCAGCGTTGAGAGGTGGTACGGGTTGGAGCAGTTCTTC. Translating it yields CSVERWYGLEQFF.

The chain uses TRBV2 and TRBJ1-2; D is ambiguous. The CDR3 runs to 16 residues. V gave up 1 base and J gave up 4 bases, with 16 bases separating them. Looked up from germline, CDR1 is SNHLY and CDR2 is FYNNEI. CDR3 sequence reads: CASSEGPWEGGYGYTF. CDR3 sequence (DNA): TGTGCCAGCAGTGAAGGGCCGTGGGAGGGTGGCTATGGCTACACCTTC.

This clone was found a few times. The gene calls are TRBV6-4 and TRBJ2-3; D possibly corresponds to TRBD1 (6 bases). This CDR3 has 13 residues. V lost 3 bases and J lost 3, with 7 bases in between. Per the germline V gene, CDR1 is MRHNA and CDR2 is SNTAGT. DNA for the CDR3: TGTGCCAGCAGTGAGAGGGGGACAGATACGCAGTATTTT. Translated: CASSERGTDTQYF.

This clone is medium-sized in the sample. At one end, the junction sequence differs from germline, possibly due to a read error. This chain uses TRBV2 with TRBJ1-4; possible D gene TRBD1, 5 bases. This CDR3 contains 15 residues. Germline CDR1 is SNHLY and CDR2 is FYNNEI. Here the CDR3 DNA reads TGTGCCAGCAGGGAAGACAGTTTCGCTAATGAAAAACTGTTTTTT. This sequence encodes CASREDSFANEKLFF. Variable domain in full (rest from reference TRBV2 and TRBJ1-4): EPEVTQTPSHQVTQMGQEVILRCVPISNHLYFYWYRQILGQKVEFLVSFYNNEISEKSEIFDDQFSVERPDGSNFTLKIRSTKLEDSAMYFCASREDSFANEKLFFGSGTQLSVL.

This chain joins TRBV7-9 and TRBJ2-7; 11 bases align to TRBD1. Germline CDR1 SEHNR, CDR2 FQNEAQ (reference sequence). The ends lost 5 bases at V and 4 bases at J; junction bases unmatched: 4. The CDR3 sequence is 14 residues long. The CDR3 coding sequence is TGTGCCAGCAGCCCGGACAGGGGGCGATACGAGCAGTACTTC. Translated: CASSPDRGRYEQYF.